One and the same sample provided the 7 T cell receptor beta chains below, sequenced in a study of OX40 agonist ivuxolimab in advanced cancers. The data were produced by immunoSEQ multiplex PCR, yet TCRdb's version contains in-frame clones alone and is incomplete. Of 40,000 or so clones listed, over 80% are singletons. This sample comprised CD4+ or CD8+ T cells sorted from blood, obtained in a trial of the OX40 agonist ivuxolimab. All receptors come from an adult with an advanced solid tumor such as melanoma, head and neck, liver or kidney cancer.

This clone is termed large. This chain joins TRBV19 and TRBJ1-2; D call uncertain. The V gene's germline CDR1 is LNHDA and CDR2 SQIVND (reference sequence). The CDR3 has 11 amino acids. V lost 4 bases and J lost 2, with 2 bases in between. The CDR3 region has the DNA TGTGCCAGTAGTAAGAACTATGGCTACACCTTC. It codes for CASSKNYGYTF.

The chain carries TRBV11-2 and TRBJ2-7; TRBD1 aligns across 8 bases. The CDR3 extends over 16 amino acids. Germline V gene data show CDR1 as SGHAT and CDR2 as FQNNGV. The V gene end was trimmed by 0 bases and the J gene end by 3 bases; junction bases not matched to a gene: 7. The CDR3 coding sequence is TGTGCCAGCAGCTTAGATTTCGGACAGGGAGGCTACGAGCAGTACTTC. This gives the protein CASSLDFGQGGYEQYF.

This chain uses TRBV9 with TRBJ2-2, with TRBD2 identical over 10 bases. Germline CDR1 SGDLS, CDR2 YYNGEE. V gave up 4 bases and J gave up 4 bases; unmatched junction bases: 7. CDR3 length equals 16 residues. CDR3 loop: CASSLRLAGGTGELFF. The CDR3 bases are TGTGCCAGCAGCTTAAGACTAGCGGGTGGCACCGGGGAGCTGTTTTTT.

This clone was seen once. The chain employs TRBV5-5 and TRBJ1-1; D remains ambiguous. Germline V gene data show CDR1 as SGHKS and CDR2 as YYEKEE (reference sequence). This CDR3 region has 14 residues. Deletions cut 2 bases from V and 8 bases from J, with 16 bases between. CDR3 sequence: CASSFLVGVYEAFF. The CDR3 DNA reads as TGTGCCAGCAGCTTCTTGGTCGGGGTGTACGAAGCTTTCTTT.

The chain carries TRBV29-1 and TRBJ2-3; no reliable D call. The CDR3 runs to 10 residues. CDR1 and CDR2 from the germline V gene are SQVTM and ANQGSEA. V was pared by 4 bases and J by 7 bases, with 6 bases between. In DNA form, the CDR3 reads TGCAGCGTTGGCTCGAATACGCAGTATTTT. Protein sequence: CSVGSNTQYF.

The chain is built from TRBV18 and TRBJ2-3, with TRBD1 matching 11 bases. The germline V gene has CDR1 KGHSH and CDR2 LQKENI. This CDR3 contains 16 residues. V lost 6 bases, J lost 3 bases, and 8 bases stayed unmatched. Here the CDR3 reads CASSPGTGGTTDTQYF. The CDR3 DNA follows: TGTGCCAGCTCGCCAGGGACAGGGGGTACGACAGATACGCAGTATTTT.

The DNA of the CDR3 is TGTGCCAGTAGTATACCCGGCAGGTACCAGCCCCAGCATTTT. It translates to CASSIPGRYQPQHF. The V and J genes are TRBV19 and TRBJ1-5; no clear D gene. Trimming removed 2 bases at V and 7 bases at J, with 12 bases between. The CDR3 is 14 residues long. CDR1 LNHDA and CDR2 SQIVND come from the germline V gene (reference sequence). Based on the CDR3 plus reference TRBV19 and TRBJ1-5, the full variable domain is DGGITQSPKYLFRKEGQNVTLSCEQNLNHDAMYWYRQDPGQGLRLIYYSQIVNDFQKGDIAEGYSVSREKKESFPLTVTSAQKNPTAFYLCASSIPGRYQPQHFGDGTRLSIL.